This T cell receptor (beta chain) was identified in a study of early T cells in non-severe SARS-CoV-2 infection. Study-level points and caveats: Anti-spike CD8 specificities were favored by VDJdb matching, whose results missed private and CD4 specificities.

V was clipped by 6 bases and J by 6 bases, with 21 bases between them. CDR1 is DFQATT and CDR2 is SNEGSKA in the germline V gene (reference sequence). There are 15 residues in the CDR3. Molecules of cDNA were individually given unique molecular identifiers that were attached to them. Each CDR3 protein is one row after TCRdb ran MiXCR on the 5' RACE reads. The sample records about 20,000 distinct CDR3 sequences, 4.8% being singletons. In this sample, this clonotype turned up a few times. What it recognizes is unknown. The J gene is TRBJ2-1, the V gene TRBV20-1, with unresolved D. The sequenced material came from whole blood. The receptor was derived from an adult who was a healthcare worker with PCR-confirmed SARS-CoV-2 infection or an uninfected control (not recorded which). As DNA, the CDR3 is TGCAGTGCCCCCCCTCGGATCGGGCCTTTCAATGAGCAGTTCTTC. Its translation: CSAPPRIGPFNEQFF.